Shown below are 8 T cell receptor beta chains from a single sample sequenced in a study of neoadjuvant anti-PD-1 for oral cavity cancer. This table comes from immunoSEQ multiplex PCR, and its TCRdb copy is limited to in-frame clones, with some not included. The sample consists of approximately 15,000 clones, roughly 41% of them appearing once. Time point described: after neoadjuvant nivolumab, at surgical resection. The specimen comprised tumor tissue, sampled after nivolumab (anti-PD-1) treatment. The receptors originated from a person aged 35-79 years with oral cavity squamous cell carcinoma.

The chain links TRBV5-6 to TRBJ1-5; 7 nucleotides agree with TRBD1. V lost 3 bases, J lost 7 bases, and 7 bases stayed unmatched. The CDR3 length is 14 residues. Germline lookup yields CDR1 SGHDT and CDR2 YYEEEE. CDR3 loop: CASSSFQGDQPQHF. The DNA for the CDR3 is TGTGCCAGCAGCTCTTTCCAGGGGGACCAGCCCCAGCATTTT.

The chain joins TRBV7-2 to TRBJ2-1; 11 nucleotides agree with TRBD2. Germline V gene lookup returns CDR1 SGHTA and CDR2 FQGNSA. The CDR3 extends over 15 amino acids. V lost 5 bases, J lost 4 bases, and 4 bases stayed unmatched. The CDR3 DNA follows: TGTGCCAGCAGCGTACTAGCGGGGGTTTACAATGAGCAGTTCTTC. Translating it yields CASSVLAGVYNEQFF.

The chain has TRBV7-6 and TRBJ2-1, with a possible D match to TRBD1 (5 bases). V lost 1 base, J lost 8 bases, and 15 bases lay in between. CDR3 length equals 15 residues. CDR1 SGHVS and CDR2 FNYEAQ come from the germline V gene. The CDR3 sequence: CASSLGRALQDEQFF. CDR3 sequence (DNA): TGTGCCAGCAGCTTAGGTAGAGCCTTACAGGATGAGCAGTTCTTC.

This clone was counted a few times. The V gene is TRBV18, the J gene TRBJ2-1, with 7 bases that match TRBD1. The CDR3 covers 11 residues. Unmatched junction bases numbered 4, after V lost 5 bases and J lost 12 bases. Germline V gene lookup returns CDR1 KGHSH and CDR2 LQKENI. Here the CDR3 reads CASSASGGQFF. The DNA of the CDR3 is TGTGCCAGCTCAGCCTCAGGGGGGCAGTTCTTC.

V is TRBV5-6 and J is TRBJ1-2; D ambiguous. In germline, CDR1 is SGHDT, CDR2 YYEEEE. The CDR3 is 14 amino acids. V gave up 0 bases and J gave up 5 bases, with 11 bases separating them. CDR3 amino acids: CASSLGRTLYGYTF. The CDR3 DNA reads as TGTGCCAGCAGCTTGGGTAGGACTCTTTATGGCTACACCTTC.

The chain combines TRBV6-1 with TRBJ2-7; 12 nucleotides line up with TRBD2. Losses at the gene ends were 5 bases for V and 5 bases for J; bases not matched to a gene: 7. The CDR3 is 15 amino acids. In germline, CDR1 is MNHNS, CDR2 SASEGT. CDR3 DNA sequence: TGTGCCAGCAGTCGACAGACTAGCGGGGGAGACGAGCAGTACTTC. It translates to CASSRQTSGGDEQYF.

This chain joins TRBV10-3 and TRBJ1-1; no clear D gene. Germline CDR1 is ENHRY and CDR2 is SYGVKD. The CDR3 consists of 14 residues. With 0 bases removed from V and 3 bases from J, the gap between germline ends came to 8 bases. CDR3 residues: CAISESRADTEAFF. The CDR3 DNA is TGTGCCATCAGTGAGTCTAGGGCGGACACTGAAGCTTTCTTT.

The chain recombines TRBV7-2 with TRBJ2-5; D unresolved. V gave up 5 bases and J gave up 4 bases, with 8 bases separating them. CDR1 SGHTA and CDR2 FQGNSA come from the germline V gene. The length of the CDR3 is 12 residues. In DNA, the CDR3 is TGTGCCAGCAGCCCGAGTGGAGAGACCCAGTACTTC. It encodes CASSPSGETQYF.